One sample yielded the 13 T cell receptor beta chains listed below, sequenced in a study of cytomegalovirus exposure and HLA in healthy donors. The PCR ran on 60 Vbeta and 13 Jbeta primers. The repertoire was sequenced with immunoSEQ multiplex PCR; TCRdb's copy has only in-frame clones and lacks some. Of 40,000 or so clones listed, roughly 74% are singletons. Material: PBMCs. Receptors were obtained from a man aged 25-40 years in good health and CMV-seronegative.

The J gene is TRBJ1-5, the V gene TRBV6-6; no clear D. This CDR3 is 14 amino acids long. From germline, CDR1 is MNHNY and CDR2 SVGAGI (reference sequence). Deletions cut 0 bases from V and 5 bases from J, with 8 bases between. CDR3: CASSYSRAYQPQHF. In DNA, the CDR3 is TGTGCCAGCAGTTACTCGCGGGCTTATCAGCCCCAGCATTTT.

V and J are TRBV28 and TRBJ1-5; the D is unclear. V dropped 7 bases and J dropped 6 bases, with 13 bases sitting between them. This CDR3 is 13 amino acids long. Germline V CDR1 and CDR2: MDHEN, SYDVKM. CDR3 sequence reads: CASIPARGQPQHF. The DNA for the CDR3 is TGTGCCAGCATCCCAGCGCGAGGTCAGCCCCAGCATTTT.

The V gene is TRBV19, the J gene TRBJ2-2; 7 positions match TRBD1. Germline CDR1 is LNHDA and CDR2 is SQIVND (reference sequence). The CDR3 length is 15 residues. V was clipped by 5 bases and J by 7 bases; unmatched bases: 10. CDR3 amino acids: CASSPPGTVGGELFF. The CDR3 region has the DNA TGTGCCAGTAGTCCGCCCGGGACAGTCGGCGGGGAGCTGTTTTTT.

This clone has a handful of counts. One end of the junction varies from germline; a read error may be responsible. The chain links TRBV6-1 to TRBJ2-7; D unresolved. The CDR3 covers 9 residues. Germline V gene sequence: CDR1 MNHNS, CDR2 SASEGT. The CDR3 loop is CASSEARTF. DNA of the CDR3: TGTGCCAGCAGTGAAGCGCGAACCTTC.

The chain employs TRBV9 and TRBJ2-7; D perhaps matches TRBD1 (7 bases). The V gene lost 0 bases and the J gene lost 1 base, with 11 bases spanning the gap. CDR1 is SGDLS, CDR2 YYNGEE, per germline. The CDR3 loop spans 15 amino acids. The CDR3 DNA reads as TGTGCCAGCAGCGTAGGCGGGGACAGTTCCTACGAGCAGTACTTC. Translated: CASSVGGDSSYEQYF.

This clone was seen more than once but under ten times. The genes are TRBV10-1 and TRBJ1-5; perhaps TRBD1 as D (5 bases). The V gene's germline CDR1 is WNHNN and CDR2 SYGVQD (reference sequence). The germline V and J ends were trimmed by 4 bases and 7 bases, with 11 bases remaining between them. The CDR3 sequence is 13 residues long. The CDR3 DNA follows: TGCGCCAGCAGTGGGGGCCGGGGGCAGCCCCAGCATTTT. Residues: CASSGGRGQPQHF.

A few counts support this clone. The chain links TRBV5-1 to TRBJ1-4, with TRBD1 matching 7 bases. Germline V CDR1 and CDR2: SGHRS, YFSETQ. This CDR3 comprises 15 residues. The junction had 7 bases not matched to a gene; V was cut back by 0 bases and J by 8 bases. Here the CDR3 reads CASSLALGGGEKLFF. The CDR3 nucleotides are TGCGCCAGCAGCTTGGCACTCGGAGGGGGCGAAAAACTGTTTTTT.

The chain couples TRBV27 to TRBJ1-2; 8 bases match TRBD1. CDR3 length equals 15 residues. Unmatched junction bases numbered 10, after V lost 2 bases and J lost 8 bases. Germline values: CDR1 MNHEY, CDR2 SMNVEV (reference sequence). The CDR3 is CASSLDRGVFGGYTF. CDR3 coding DNA: TGTGCCAGCAGTTTAGACAGGGGAGTCTTCGGCGGCTACACCTTC.

The rearrangement uses TRBV7-7 and TRBJ2-5; 10 bases align to TRBD2. The J segment lost 5 bases and the V segment lost 5 bases, leaving 14 bases of the junction unmatched. Germline V gene lookup returns CDR1 SSHAT and CDR2 FNYEAQ (reference sequence). CDR3 length equals 17 residues. The CDR3 here is CASSAISGGAAGETQYF. DNA of the CDR3: TGTGCCAGCAGCGCAATAAGCGGGGGGGCCGCGGGTGAGACCCAGTACTTC.

V gene TRBV7-8 combines with J gene TRBJ2-5; 8 bases match TRBD1. The DNA end is a closer match to TRBJ2-7, so the J assignment may be wrong. In germline, CDR1 is SGHVS, CDR2 FQNEAQ. This CDR3 is built from 15 residues. The CDR3 DNA reads TGTGCCAGCAGCCCCGGACAGGGAATATCCTACGAGCAGTACTTC. Translation: CASSPGQGISYEQYF.

The V and J genes are TRBV9 and TRBJ1-4; tentatively, D is TRBD1 (5 bases). Per the germline V gene, CDR1 is SGDLS and CDR2 is YYNGEE. The CDR3 has 13 amino acids. Trimming left V 0 bases short and J 12 bases short, with 12 bases between. The CDR3 coding sequence is TGTGCCAGCAGCGTAGATGGGGGGAGTGAACTGTTTTTT. Protein product: CASSVDGGSELFF.

This chain connects TRBV15 to TRBJ1-2; D is ambiguous. Germline V gene lookup returns CDR1 LNHNV and CDR2 YYDKDF (reference sequence). The ends were cut back, 1 base at V and 5 bases at J, with 20 bases in the middle. The CDR3 is made up of 17 amino acids. CDR3 in amino acids: CATSRGSAGPNLYGYTF. CDR3 nucleotides: TGTGCCACCAGCAGAGGTAGCGCAGGCCCCAATCTTTATGGCTACACCTTC.

The V call is TRBV27, the J call TRBJ2-7; unclear D gene. The germline V gene has CDR1 MNHEY and CDR2 SMNVEV (reference sequence). Between the trimmed V and J ends, which lost 6 bases and 0 bases, there was a span of 12 bases. The CDR3 extends over 14 amino acids. CDR3 DNA: TGTGCCAGCAGCTCCCCCGCGAGCTCCTACGAGCAGTACTTC. Translating it yields CASSSPASSYEQYF.